The clone carrying this T cell receptor (beta chain) was counted only a few times. Antigen: not known. 5'RACE primed from the constant segment yielded TCR alpha and TCR beta cDNA libraries bearing sample barcodes and UMIs. TCRdb re-analysed the 5' RACE reads in MiXCR, keeping a single row per CDR3 protein. Of approximately 480,000 distinct CDR3 sequences detected, 18% appear once; the ten largest clones hold around an eighth. This record belongs to a study of T-cell memory formation after mild COVID-19. Study-wide results and caveats: Clones contracting day 15 to 85 were balanced CD4/CD8; later expanders leaned CD4+.

The CDR3 is 15 residues long. Germline V gene sequence: CDR1 MNHEY, CDR2 SVGEGT. Trimming removed 10 bases from V and 0 bases from J, with 15 bases in between. The sample was PBMCs or a T cell subset sorted from them (not recorded which). The gene calls are TRBV6-2 or TRBV6-3 and TRBJ1-4; D is ambiguous. The receptor's source is an adult woman who had mild COVID-19 (a few samples of this study predate the infection). Cell type and time point are not known. The CDR3 DNA follows: TGTGCCACTCGCGCCCGTTTCACAACTAATGAAAAACTGTTTTTT. Protein product: CATRARFTTNEKLFF.